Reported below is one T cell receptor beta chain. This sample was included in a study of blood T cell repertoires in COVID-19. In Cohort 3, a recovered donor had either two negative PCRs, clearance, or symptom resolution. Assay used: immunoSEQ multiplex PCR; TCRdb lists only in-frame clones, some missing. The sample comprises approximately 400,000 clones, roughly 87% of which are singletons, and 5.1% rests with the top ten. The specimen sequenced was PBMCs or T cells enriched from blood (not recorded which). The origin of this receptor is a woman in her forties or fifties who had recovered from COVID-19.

CDR3 nucleotide sequence: TGTGCCAGCAGCAAGCGGGAGGGCCGCTACAATGAGCAGTTCTTC. Its protein is CASSKREGRYNEQFF. The chain employs TRBV5-8 and TRBJ2-1; 10 bases align to TRBD2. Trimming at V came to 4 bases and at J to 3 bases, leaving 4 bases not matched to a gene. The CDR3 is made up of 15 amino acids. The V gene's germline CDR1 is SGHTS and CDR2 YDEGEE.